This TCR beta chain was obtained from a study of vaccination and CD4 T cells after COVID-19 (dated by TCRdb to between 2020 and 2023). The study in broad terms: In the convalescent cohort there were six males and four females, among whom were two Hispanic individuals, seven Caucasians, two Asians and one multiracial person. Participants got two doses of the Pfizer-BioNTech BNT162b2 vaccine (n=8) or two doses of the Moderna mRNA-1273 vaccine (n=2). Post-COVID blood samples were collected from convalescent patients a median of roughly 100 days after diagnosis, with a range of about 35 to 170 days. Post-vaccine blood samples were collected a median of around 70 days after the second vaccine dose, ranging from roughly 12 to 250 days. Culture stimuli were overlapping spike peptide pools from SARS-CoV-2 and from the common cold coronaviruses HCoV-NL63, HCoV-OC43 and HCoV-229E. Control cultures used a CEFX viral epitope pool as positive control, an HIV-1 Nef peptide pool as negative control, or no peptide. In 10 COVID-19 convalescent patients and several infection-naive healthy vaccine recipients, the spike-specific CD4+ TCR repertoire before mRNA vaccination was compared with the repertoire after mRNA vaccination. Memory CD4+ T cell crossreactivity between SARS-CoV-2 and common cold coronavirus spike proteins was assessed at the TCR clonotype level in an earlier paper using these donors.

The full study reports these points: The median number of SARS-CoV-2-reactive clonotypes rose from about 19 after infection to a few dozen after vaccination, but the change was not significant. Only a relatively small number of convalescent patients were included in the study, and early timepoints following natural infection were not analyzed. Of the vaccine-specific clones found in convalescent patients, nearly all (304 of 307) were mono-reactive for SARS-CoV-2 spike instead of being cross-reactive with common cold coronaviruses. In convalescent patients, a median approximately 89% of post-vaccine SARS-CoV-2-reactive clones were detected only after vaccination, suggesting vaccine-specific priming.

Libraries were made using PCR. DNA from cultured CD4+ T cells was subjected to TCR sequencing with the Oncomine TCR Beta short-read assay at the Johns Hopkins FTIC core. The QIAamp micro DNA kit was used to extract genomic DNA from the cultured CD4+ T cells. Oncomine TCR Beta libraries from cultured CD4+ T cells were pooled with unique dual indexes and sequenced on an Illumina iSeq 100. The authors' analysis ran thus. Non-productive sequences were removed, and CDR3s that did not start with C, did not end with F or W, or were shorter than 7 amino acids were discarded. The MANAFEST web application was used to identify antigen-specific clonotypes by comparing peptide-stimulated wells against reference wells and other culture wells. Positive clones required FDR below 0.05, an odds ratio above 5, and productive frequency above 0.1% in at least two of three replicate wells. Cross-reactive clonotypes were defined as significantly expanded in both SARS-CoV-2 spike wells and at least one common cold coronavirus spike condition. CDR3 homology was assessed with Levenshtein distances (stringdist) and unrooted phylogenetic trees (ape) in R version 3.6.1. TCRdb itself trimmed the public reads at Q25 with fastp, ran MiXCR and retained productive beta chains. Rows with one shared CDR3 protein collapse into an entry with the most common genes and DNA. Here the V and J calls rest on TCRdb's processing, not on the authors' analysis. The sample contains 9,900 or so distinct CDR3 sequences, approximately 31% of them found a single time. Of the sample, 10% to 15% is held by the ten largest clones.

The meaning of the sample's treatment or condition label: approximately 11-day PBMC culture with coronavirus spike peptide pools or control peptides (ViraFEST assay). CD4+ T cells from unexposed donors were collected before the COVID-19 pandemic (2011-2018). The ViraFEST assay, used in the study, expanded antigen-specific T cells with peptide pools and then identified the expanded clonotypes through TCR sequencing. Under 2.5 million PBMCs per well were cultured in IMDM with approximately 5.5% human AB serum and approximately 9.8 IU/ml IL-2, plus 10 ug/ml peptide pools. Half of the culture medium was replaced with fresh IL-2-containing medium on days 3 and 7. After 9 to 11 days of culture, CD4+ T cells were isolated by negative selection with the EasySep CD4+ T cell isolation kit. Unexposed donor CD4+ T cells were tested for reactivity to SARS-CoV-2 S and N and four common cold coronavirus spike pools, as cell number allowed. Ficoll-Paque Plus gradient centrifugation was used to isolate PBMCs from whole blood, and the isolated PBMCs were then either used fresh or cryopreserved at -140C. In general, triplicate wells were set up for every culture condition. Leukapheresis product for the unexposed donors was bought commercially.

Including both end residues, the CDR3 is 13 amino acids long. The DNA shown is the 39-base CDR3, in frame from base 1. V loses 0 bases, J loses 7 bases, and the germline ends lie 8 bases apart. CDR1 and CDR2 (KGHDR, SFDVKD) derive from the germline V gene. A remark on this clonotype: Its antigen is unknown. The conserved final phenylalanine or tryptophan is absent from the CDR3, which likely points to a read error.

The V gene is TRBV24-1 and the J gene is TRBJ1-2; no D segment can be confidently identified. This sequence was found in a human donor in good health. The sample was CD4+ T cells from blood, cultured in vitro. In nucleotide form, the sequence is TGTGCCACCAGTGATTTGGGCAAATTTGGCTACACCCTC. Its protein reads: CATSDLGKFGYTL.